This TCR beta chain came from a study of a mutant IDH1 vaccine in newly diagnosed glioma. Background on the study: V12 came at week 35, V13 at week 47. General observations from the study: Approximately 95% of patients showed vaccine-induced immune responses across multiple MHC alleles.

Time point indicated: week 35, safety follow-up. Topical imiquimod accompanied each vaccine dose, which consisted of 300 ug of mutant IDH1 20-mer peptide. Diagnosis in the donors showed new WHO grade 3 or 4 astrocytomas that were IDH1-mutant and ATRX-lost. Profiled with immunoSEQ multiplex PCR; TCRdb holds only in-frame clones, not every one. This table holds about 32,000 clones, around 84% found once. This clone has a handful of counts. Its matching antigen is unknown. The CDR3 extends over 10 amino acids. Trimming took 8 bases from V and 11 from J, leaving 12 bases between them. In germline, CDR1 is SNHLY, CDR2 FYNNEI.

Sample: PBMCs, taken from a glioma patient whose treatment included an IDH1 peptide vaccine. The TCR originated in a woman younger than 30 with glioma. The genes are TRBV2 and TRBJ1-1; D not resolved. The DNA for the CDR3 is TGTGCCAGCTTTGGATCGGGGGCTTTCTTT. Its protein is CASFGSGAFF.